This entry describes one T cell receptor beta chain. Its antigen is still unknown. The source of the sample is a study of T cells after yellow fever vaccination. Whole-study findings and limits: Post-booster repertoires contained most primary-vaccination clones again (96% CD4, approximately 86% CD8). A minor fraction of clonotypes spanned both CD4 and CD8 compartments. Abundant clonotypes from the bulk population could get into FACS-sorted repertoires as contaminants.

5'RACE template switching generated TCR cDNA, adding a universal primer site and UMIs. One entry per CDR3 protein, called by TCRdb with MiXCR from the 5' RACE reads. The sample has 400,000 or so distinct CDR3 sequences; 15% to 20% are singletons. In germline, CDR1 is MNHNY, CDR2 SVGAGI (reference sequence). The CDR3 covers 14 residues. V shed 7 bases and J 1 base; nucleotides not matched to a gene: 3. The origin of this receptor is a man younger than 35 who received the YFV17D yellow fever vaccine. The specimen was PBMCs, collected before the yellow fever booster vaccination. The chain carries TRBV6-6 and TRBJ2-2; 7 nucleotides align to TRBD1. CDR3 loop: CASTRTGNTGELFF. CDR3 in DNA: TGTGCCAGCACTAGGACAGGGAACACCGGGGAGCTGTTTTTT.